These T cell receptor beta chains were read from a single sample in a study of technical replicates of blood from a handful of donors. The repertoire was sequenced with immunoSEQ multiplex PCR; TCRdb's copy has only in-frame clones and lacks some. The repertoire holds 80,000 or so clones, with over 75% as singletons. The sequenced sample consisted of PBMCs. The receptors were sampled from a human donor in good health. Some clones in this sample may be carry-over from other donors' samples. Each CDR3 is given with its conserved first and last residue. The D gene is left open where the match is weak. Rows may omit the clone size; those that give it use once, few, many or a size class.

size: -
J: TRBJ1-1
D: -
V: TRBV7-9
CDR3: CASTWGGGYTEAFF
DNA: TGTGCCAGCACTTGGGGAGGGGGATACACTGAAGCTTTCTTT

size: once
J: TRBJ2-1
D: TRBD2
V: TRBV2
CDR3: CASNLVRGGGQGEQFF
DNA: TGTGCCAGCAATCTTGTCCGAGGCGGGGGGCAAGGTGAGCAGTTCTTC

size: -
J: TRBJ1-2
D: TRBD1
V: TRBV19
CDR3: CASSIVRGRGNYGYTF
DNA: TGTGCCAGTAGTATCGTCAGGGGGCGCGGTAACTATGGCTACACCTTC

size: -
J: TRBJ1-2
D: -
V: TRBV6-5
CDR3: CASSSGGYGYTF
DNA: TGTGCCAGCAGTTCTGGCGGCTATGGCTACACCTTC

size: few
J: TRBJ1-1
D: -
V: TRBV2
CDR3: CASTDTGRAFF
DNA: TGTGCCAGCACCGACACAGGGAGAGCTTTCTTT

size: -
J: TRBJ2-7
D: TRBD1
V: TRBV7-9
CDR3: CASSLRKGAGSYEQYF
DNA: TGTGCCAGCAGCTTAAGAAAGGGGGCTGGGTCCTACGAGCAGTACTTC

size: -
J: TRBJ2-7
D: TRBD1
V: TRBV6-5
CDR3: CASSYSSGGPYEQYF
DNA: TGTGCCAGCAGTTACTCGTCAGGGGGCCCCTACGAGCAGTACTTC

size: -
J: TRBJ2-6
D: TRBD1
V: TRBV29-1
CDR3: CSVSGTGGANVLTF
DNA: TGCAGCGTTTCCGGGACAGGTGGGGCCAACGTCCTGACTTTC

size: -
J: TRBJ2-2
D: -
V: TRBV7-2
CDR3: CASSLDSEKLTGELFF
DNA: TGTGCCAGCAGCTTAGATTCGGAGAAGTTGACCGGGGAGCTGTTTTTT

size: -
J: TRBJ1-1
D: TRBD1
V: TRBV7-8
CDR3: CASSLGYRGTNTEAFF
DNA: TGTGCCAGCAGCTTAGGGTACAGGGGTACGAACACTGAAGCTTTCTTT

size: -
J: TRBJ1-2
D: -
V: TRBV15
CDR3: CATSSVTGKPGMTADTF
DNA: TGTGCCACCAGCAGCGTAACAGGGAAGCCAGGTATGACGGCTGACACCTTC

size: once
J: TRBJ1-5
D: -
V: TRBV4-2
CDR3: CASSQEGEGPQPQHF
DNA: TGTGCCAGCAGCCAAGAAGGGGAAGGGCCGCAGCCCCAGCATTTT

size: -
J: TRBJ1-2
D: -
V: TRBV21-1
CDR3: CASSKDRTGLNYGYTF
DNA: TGTGCCAGCAGCAAAGATAGGACAGGACTTAACTATGGCTACACCTTC

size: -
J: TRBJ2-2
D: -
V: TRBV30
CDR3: CAWRVGVTGELFF
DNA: TGTGCCTGGAGAGTGGGAGTCACCGGGGAGCTGTTTTTT

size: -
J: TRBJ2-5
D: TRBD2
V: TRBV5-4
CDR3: CASSSPGLAGETQYF
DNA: TGTGCCAGCAGCTCCCCGGGACTAGCGGGGGAGACCCAGTACTTC

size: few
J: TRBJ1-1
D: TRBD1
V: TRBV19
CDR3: CASSIGDRVEAFF
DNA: TGTGCCAGTAGTATAGGGGACAGGGTCGAAGCTTTCTTT

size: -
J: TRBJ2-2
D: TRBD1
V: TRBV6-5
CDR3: CAASSYVRGRMFF
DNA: TGTGCCGCCAGCAGTTACGTTAGGGGGCGGATGTTTTTT

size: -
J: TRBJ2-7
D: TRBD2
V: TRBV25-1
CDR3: CASSAGLAAEQYF
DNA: TGTGCCAGCAGTGCGGGACTAGCTGCCGAGCAGTACTTC

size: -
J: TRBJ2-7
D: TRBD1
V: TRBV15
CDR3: CATSRSETTGGSEQYF
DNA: TGTGCCACCAGCAGATCGGAGACGACAGGGGGCAGCGAGCAGTACTTC

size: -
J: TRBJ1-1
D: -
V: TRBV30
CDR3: CACPNPGIPFF
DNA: TGTGCCTGCCCGAACCCAGGGATTCCTTTCTTT

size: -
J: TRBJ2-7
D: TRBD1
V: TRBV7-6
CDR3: CASSLEQGDYEQYF
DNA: TGTGCCAGCAGCTTAGAGCAGGGGGATTACGAGCAGTACTTC

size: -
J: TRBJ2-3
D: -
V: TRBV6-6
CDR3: CASSYLGAGTDTQYF
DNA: TGTGCCAGCAGTTACCTCGGCGCGGGCACAGATACGCAGTATTTT

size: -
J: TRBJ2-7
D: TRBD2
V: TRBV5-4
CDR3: CASSLRTSGLPYEQYF
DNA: TGTGCCAGCAGCCTCAGGACTAGCGGGTTGCCCTACGAGCAGTACTTC

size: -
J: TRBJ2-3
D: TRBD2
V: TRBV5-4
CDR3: CASSPMGGSTDTQYF
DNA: TGTGCCAGCAGCCCGATGGGGGGGTCCACAGATACGCAGTATTTT

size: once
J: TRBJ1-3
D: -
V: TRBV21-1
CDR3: CASSKAGNTIYF
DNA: TGTGCCAGCAGCAAGGCAGGAAACACCATATATTTT

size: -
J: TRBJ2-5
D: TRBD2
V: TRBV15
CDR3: CATMAGDHVLTQYF
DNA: TGTGCCACCATGGCGGGGGACCATGTTCTGACCCAGTACTTC

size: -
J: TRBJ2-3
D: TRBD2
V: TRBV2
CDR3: CASIRLASSTDTQYF
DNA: TGTGCCAGCATACGACTAGCGAGTAGCACAGATACGCAGTATTTT

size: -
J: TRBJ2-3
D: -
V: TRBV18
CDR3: CASSPGERDTQYF
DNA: TGTGCCAGCTCACCTGGTGAGAGGGATACGCAGTATTTT

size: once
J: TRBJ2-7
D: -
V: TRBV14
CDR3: CASSQVEGGIYEQYF
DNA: TGTGCCAGCAGCCAAGTTGAGGGAGGAATTTACGAGCAGTACTTC

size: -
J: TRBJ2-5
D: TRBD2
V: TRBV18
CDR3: CASSPSTSGRSETQYF
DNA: TGTGCCAGCTCACCGTCGACTAGCGGGAGGAGTGAGACCCAGTACTTC

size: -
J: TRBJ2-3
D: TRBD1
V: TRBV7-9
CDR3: CASSLGDRRSDTQYF
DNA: TGTGCCAGCAGCTTAGGGGACAGACGCTCAGATACGCAGTATTTT

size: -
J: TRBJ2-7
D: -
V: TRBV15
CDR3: CATSRGGSGYEQYF
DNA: TGTGCCACCAGCAGGGGAGGTAGCGGCTACGAGCAGTACTTC

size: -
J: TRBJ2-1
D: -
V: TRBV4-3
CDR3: CASSHGHLAYNEQFF
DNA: TGCGCCAGCAGCCACGGACACTTGGCGTACAATGAGCAGTTCTTC

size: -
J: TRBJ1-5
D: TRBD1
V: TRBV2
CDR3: CASSKTGGEFQPQHF
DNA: TGTGCCAGCAGCAAAACAGGGGGCGAGTTTCAGCCCCAGCATTTT

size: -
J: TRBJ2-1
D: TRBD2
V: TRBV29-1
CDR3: CSVVSGRVYEQFF
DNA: TGCAGCGTTGTTAGCGGGAGGGTCTATGAGCAGTTCTTC

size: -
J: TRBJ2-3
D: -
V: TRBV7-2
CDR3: CASSLGGLLGGDTQYF
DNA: TGTGCCAGCAGCTTAGGGGGGTTACTAGGGGGAGATACGCAGTATTTT

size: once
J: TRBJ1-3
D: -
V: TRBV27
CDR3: CASSSSGGNTIYF
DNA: TGTGCCAGCAGTTCCTCAGGTGGAAACACCATATATTTT

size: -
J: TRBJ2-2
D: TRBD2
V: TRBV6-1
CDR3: CASSVLFGTNPLRTGELFF
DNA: TGTGCCAGCAGTGTCCTTTTCGGGACTAATCCGCTAAGGACCGGGGAGCTGTTTTTT

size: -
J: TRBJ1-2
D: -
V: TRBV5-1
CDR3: CASSQDANYGYTF
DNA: TGCGCCAGCAGCCAGGATGCTAACTATGGCTACACCTTC

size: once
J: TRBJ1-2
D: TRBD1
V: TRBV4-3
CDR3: CASSQGQFYGYTF
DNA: TGCGCCAGCAGCCAGGGACAGTTCTATGGCTACACCTTC

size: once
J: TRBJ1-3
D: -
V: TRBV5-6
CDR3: CASSLIRGTGNTIYF
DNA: TGTGCCAGCAGCTTGATTCGGGGTACTGGAAACACCATATATTTT

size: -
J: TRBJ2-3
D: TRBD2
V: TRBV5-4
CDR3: CASSPTGGQGTDTQYF
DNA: TGTGCCAGCAGCCCCACGGGAGGGCAGGGAACAGATACGCAGTATTTT

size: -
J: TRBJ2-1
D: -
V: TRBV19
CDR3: CASSILGRWEQFF
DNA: TGTGCCAGTAGTATTCTGGGGAGATGGGAGCAGTTCTTC

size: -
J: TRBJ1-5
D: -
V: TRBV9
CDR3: CASSMLGGPQHF
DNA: TGTGCCAGCAGCATGCTCGGGGGTCCCCAGCATTTT

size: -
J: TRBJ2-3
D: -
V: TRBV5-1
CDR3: CASSLDGLSSTDTQYF
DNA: TGCGCCAGCAGCCTGGACGGACTCTCAAGCACAGATACGCAGTATTTT

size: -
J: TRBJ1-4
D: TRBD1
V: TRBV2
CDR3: CASSALSGGLTNEKLFF
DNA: TGTGCCAGCAGTGCCTTGTCAGGGGGCCTAACTAATGAAAAACTGTTTTTT

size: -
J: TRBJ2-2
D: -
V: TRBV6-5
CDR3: CASSPTGNTGELFF
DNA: TGTGCCAGCAGCCCTACAGGGAACACCGGGGAGCTGTTTTTT

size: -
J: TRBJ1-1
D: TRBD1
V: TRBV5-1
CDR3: CASSPGTGSRVGEAFF
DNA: TGCGCCAGCAGCCCGGGGACAGGGAGTAGAGTTGGGGAAGCTTTCTTT

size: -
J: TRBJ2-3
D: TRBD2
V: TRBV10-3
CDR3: CAISEGLAGAIGSTDTQYF
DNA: TGTGCCATCAGTGAGGGACTAGCGGGAGCAATAGGGAGCACAGATACGCAGTATTTT

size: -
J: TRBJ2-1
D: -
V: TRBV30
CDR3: CAWSRGSNEQFF
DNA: TGTGCCTGGAGTCGAGGTTCCAATGAGCAGTTCTTC

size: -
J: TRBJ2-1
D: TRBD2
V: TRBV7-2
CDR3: CASSSTSGGHNEQFF
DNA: TGTGCCAGCAGCTCGACTAGCGGGGGCCACAATGAGCAGTTCTTC

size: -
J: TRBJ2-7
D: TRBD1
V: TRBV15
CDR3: CATSSGRDSISYEQYF
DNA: TGTGCCACCAGCAGCGGCCGGGACAGCATTTCCTACGAGCAGTACTTC

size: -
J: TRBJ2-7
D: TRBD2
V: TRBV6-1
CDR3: CASSKFGGETYEQYF
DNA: TGTGCCAGCAGTAAATTCGGGGGGGAGACCTACGAGCAGTACTTC

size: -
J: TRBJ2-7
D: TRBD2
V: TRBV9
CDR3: CASSVSSGLSYEQYF
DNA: TGTGCCAGCAGCGTTTCTAGCGGTCTCTCCTACGAGCAGTACTTC

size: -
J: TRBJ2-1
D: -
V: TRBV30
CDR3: CAWSGPLAEQFF
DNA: TGTGCCTGGAGTGGCCCCTTGGCAGAGCAGTTCTTC

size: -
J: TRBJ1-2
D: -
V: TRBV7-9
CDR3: CASSLVLTGDNGYTF
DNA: TGTGCCAGCAGCTTAGTTTTAACCGGGGACAATGGCTACACCTTC

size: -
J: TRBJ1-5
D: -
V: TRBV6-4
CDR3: CASSDSVGQPQHF
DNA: TGTGCCAGCAGTGACTCTGTGGGCCAGCCCCAGCATTTT

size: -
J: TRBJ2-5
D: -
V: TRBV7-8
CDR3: CASSNGFSGGETQYF
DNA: TGTGCCAGCAGCAATGGGTTTAGCGGAGGGGAGACCCAGTACTTC

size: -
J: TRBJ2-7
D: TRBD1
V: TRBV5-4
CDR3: CASSLGTGEGEQYF
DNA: TGTGCCAGCAGCCTAGGGACAGGGGAAGGCGAGCAGTACTTC